This T cell receptor (beta chain) comes out of a study of cytomegalovirus exposure and HLA in healthy donors. General observations from the study: Sequencing likely produced, as an artifact, a cluster of highly shared sequence variants. Later work found that TCR association rates differed between HLA loci; DRB1 had the most and HLA-C the fewest. The HLA-A and HLA-B alleles of most subjects were reportedly predicted accurately from TCR beta sequences. Analysis performed later showed TCR beta chains linked to HLA being more clonally expanded than equally common others.

This CDR3 is 11 amino acids long. Germline V gene data show CDR1 as GTSNPN and CDR2 as SVGIG (reference sequence). The V gene lost 6 bases and the J gene lost 7 bases, with 7 bases spanning the gap. A remark on this clone: Antigen: not known.

60 Vbeta and 13 Jbeta primers were used in PCR. Only in-frame clones appear in the TCRdb table, and some are missing; sequencing was by immunoSEQ multiplex PCR. Here the sample spans over 150,000 clones, around 83% being singletons. This sequence joins TRBV30 and TRBJ1-6; D is uncertain. This clonotype was obtained from a male donor in good health and CMV-seropositive. The sequencing input was PBMCs. Here the CDR3 reads CACSANSPLHF. CDR3 DNA: TGTGCCTGTTCAGCGAATTCACCCCTCCACTTT. Combining the CDR3 with reference TRBV30 and TRBJ1-6 gives the whole variable domain SQTIHQWPATLVQPVGSPLSLECTVEGTSNPNLYWYRQAAGRGLQLLFYSVGIGQISSEVPQNLSASRPQDRQFILSSKKLLLSDSGFYLCACSANSPLHFGNGTRLTVT.